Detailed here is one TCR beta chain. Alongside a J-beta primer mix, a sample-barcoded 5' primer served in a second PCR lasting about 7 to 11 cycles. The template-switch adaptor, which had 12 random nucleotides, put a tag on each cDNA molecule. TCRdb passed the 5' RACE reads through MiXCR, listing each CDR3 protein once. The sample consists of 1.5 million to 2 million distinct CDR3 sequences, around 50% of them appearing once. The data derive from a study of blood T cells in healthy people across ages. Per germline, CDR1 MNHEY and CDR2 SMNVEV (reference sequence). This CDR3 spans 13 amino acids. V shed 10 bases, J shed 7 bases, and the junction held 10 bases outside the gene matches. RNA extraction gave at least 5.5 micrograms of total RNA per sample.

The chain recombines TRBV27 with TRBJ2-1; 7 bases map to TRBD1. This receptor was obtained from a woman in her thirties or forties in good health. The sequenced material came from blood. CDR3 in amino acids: CATTRGFMNEQFF. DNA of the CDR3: TGTGCCACCACCAGGGGGTTTATGAATGAGCAGTTCTTC.